The 30 T cell receptor beta chains presented below share a single source sample, sequenced in a study of blood T cell repertoires in COVID-19. The assay was immunoSEQ multiplex PCR, and TCRdb's table has in-frame clones only and misses some. The repertoire includes roughly 88,000 clones, 72% of them detected once, and under 30% sits in the top ten. Material: peripheral blood. These receptor sequences come from a woman aged 60-75 years in a cohort sampled during active or convalescent COVID-19.

V usage is TRBV5-1 and J usage is TRBJ2-6, with 7 positions matching TRBD1. The germline CDR1 and CDR2 sequences are SGHRS and YFSETQ. The V and J ends lost 1 base and 3 bases, in that order; junction bases with no gene match: 1. CDR3 length: 15 amino acids. The CDR3 DNA reads TGCGCCAGCAGCTTGACAGGGGATGGGGCCAACGTCCTGACTTTC. Encoded protein: CASSLTGDGANVLTF.

This clone was counted once. This rearrangement joins TRBV4-2 to TRBJ2-1, with 7 bases fitting TRBD2. There are 16 residues in the CDR3. J gave up 3 bases and V 1 base, and 6 bases lay outside the gene matches. Germline CDR1 reads LGHNA; CDR2 reads YNFKEQ. The CDR3 DNA reads as TGTGCCAGCAGCCAAGGCGGGGGAACCATCTACAATGAGCAGTTCTTC. Translation gives CASSQGGGTIYNEQFF.

This sequence joins TRBV9 and TRBJ2-7; TRBD1 agrees at 10 bases. The germline CDR1 and CDR2 sequences are SGDLS and YYNGEE. This CDR3 has 17 residues. V shed 4 bases, J shed 2 bases, and the junction held 12 bases outside the gene matches. CDR3 sequence reads: CASSPSGGDRGPYEQYF. The CDR3, as DNA: TGTGCCAGCAGCCCCTCCGGGGGGGACAGGGGACCCTACGAGCAGTACTTC.

The chain is built from TRBV11-1 and TRBJ2-1, with D possibly being TRBD1 (6 bases). Trimming shortened V by 1 base and J by 6 bases, and 13 bases separated the two germline ends. The CDR3 spans 15 residues. From germline, CDR1 is SGHAT and CDR2 FQDESV (reference sequence). This CDR3 is CASSLESGVGNEQFF. The DNA of the CDR3 is TGTGCCAGCAGCTTAGAGTCAGGGGTAGGCAATGAGCAGTTCTTC.

The chain couples TRBV19 to TRBJ1-3; D remains ambiguous. The germline V and J ends were trimmed by 10 bases and 0 bases, with 13 bases remaining between them. From germline, CDR1 is LNHDA and CDR2 SQIVND (reference sequence). This CDR3 has 14 amino acids. The CDR3: CATLPGHSGNTIYF. CDR3 nucleotide sequence: TGTGCCACTCTCCCTGGCCACTCTGGAAACACCATATATTTT. Full variable domain (rest looked up from reference TRBV19 and TRBJ1-3): DGGITQSPKYLFRKEGQNVTLSCEQNLNHDAMYWYRQDPGQGLRLIYYSQIVNDFQKGDIAEGYSVSREKKESFPLTVTSAQKNPTAFYLCATLPGHSGNTIYFGEGSWLTVV.

With respect to this clone: This same CDR3 is encoded by further DNA sequences in the sample. The rearrangement links TRBV3-1 (or the pseudogene TRBV3-2) to TRBJ2-3; D perhaps matches TRBD2 (7 bases). Germline CDR1 and CDR2: LGHDT and YNNKEL (reference sequence). This CDR3 is built from 16 residues. Trimming shortened V by 1 base and J by 0 bases, and 11 bases separated the two germline ends. This CDR3 reads CASSQVRGPSTDTQYF. CDR3 sequence (DNA): TGTGCCAGCAGCCAAGTGCGGGGGCCAAGCACAGATACGCAGTATTTT.

The chain couples TRBV19 to TRBJ1-1; maybe TRBD1 (6 bases). The V gene lost 3 bases and the J gene lost 1 base, with 12 bases spanning the gap. The CDR3 covers 15 residues. The V gene's germline CDR1 is LNHDA and CDR2 SQIVND (reference sequence). CDR3 in amino acids: CASSIGGQRNTEAFF. CDR3 sequence (DNA): TGTGCCAGTAGTATCGGCGGACAGAGGAACACTGAAGCTTTCTTT.

The chain recombines TRBV6-1 with TRBJ2-2, with D perhaps matching TRBD1 (5 bases). V lost 4 bases and J 1 base, leaving 7 bases between the germline ends. Germline CDR1 MNHNS, CDR2 SASEGT. CDR3 length equals 14 residues. CDR3 loop: CASSADRNTGELFF. As DNA, the CDR3 is TGTGCCAGCAGTGCCGACAGGAACACCGGGGAGCTGTTTTTT.

V gene TRBV7-3 combines with J gene TRBJ2-2; 10 positions agree with TRBD1. The CDR3 has 18 amino acids. Germline values: CDR1 SGHTA, CDR2 FQGTGA. The trim removed 4 bases at V and 2 bases at J, leaving 10 bases unmatched. CDR3 bases: TGTGCCAGCAGCTCTAAGACAGGGGGCAATAGAAACACCGGGGAGCTGTTTTTT. It is translated as CASSSKTGGNRNTGELFF. Looking up the rest from reference TRBV7-3 and TRBJ2-2 gives the full variable domain: GAGVSQTPSNKVTEKGKYVELRCDPISGHTALYWYRQSLGQGPEFLIYFQGTGAADDSGLPNDRFFAVRPEGSVSTLKIQRTERGDSAVYLCASSSKTGGNRNTGELFFGEGSRLTVL.

The chain couples TRBV5-1 to TRBJ1-1; 7 bases align to TRBD1. V shed 0 bases and J 5 bases; nucleotides not matched to a gene: 7. The CDR3 is 15 amino acids. Germline-derived CDR1 and CDR2 are SGHRS and YFSETQ. CDR3 amino acids: CASSLARGSGTEAFF. CDR3 nucleotides: TGCGCCAGCAGCTTGGCCAGGGGGTCGGGGACTGAAGCTTTCTTT.

The chain combines TRBV18 with TRBJ2-5; tentative D call: TRBD2 (5 bases). Trimming pared 2 bases from V and 4 bases from J, leaving 8 bases between. The length of the CDR3 is 13 residues. Per the germline V gene, CDR1 is KGHSH and CDR2 is LQKENI. The CDR3 region is CASSPGRGETQYF. In DNA, the CDR3 is TGTGCCAGCTCACCAGGGAGAGGAGAGACCCAGTACTTC.

The rearrangement joins TRBV6-5 to TRBJ1-1; D not resolved. The ends were cut back, 2 bases at V and 7 bases at J, with 11 bases in the middle. This CDR3 has 13 residues. CDR1 and CDR2 from the germline V gene are MNHEY and SVGAGI. The CDR3 sequence is CASSYRLGSEAFF. In DNA, the CDR3 is TGTGCCAGCAGTTACCGGTTGGGCAGTGAAGCTTTCTTT.

The chain combines TRBV5-5 with TRBJ2-1; 8 bases are shared with TRBD1. Germline V gene lookup returns CDR1 SGHKS and CDR2 YYEKEE (reference sequence). The length of the CDR3 is 16 residues. V lost 4 bases and J lost 5; bases outside the gene matches: 11. This chain's CDR3 is CASSRAGTGANNEQFF. For the CDR3, the DNA is TGTGCCAGCAGCAGAGCCGGGACAGGAGCTAACAATGAGCAGTTCTTC.

The chain links TRBV3-1 (or the pseudogene TRBV3-2) to TRBJ2-2; D unclear. Trimming removed 0 bases at V and 6 bases at J, with 8 bases between. The germline V gene encodes CDR1 LGHDT and CDR2 YNNKEL (reference sequence). This CDR3 region has 14 residues. The CDR3 region has the DNA TGTGCCAGCAGCCAAGATACAACCGCCGGGGAGCTGTTTTTT. It encodes CASSQDTTAGELFF.

The chain is built from TRBV18 and TRBJ1-5, with 8 bases lining up with TRBD1. With V trimmed by 0 bases and J by 5 bases, 3 bases remained unmatched. This CDR3 comprises 15 residues. The germline V gene has CDR1 KGHSH and CDR2 LQKENI. The CDR3 DNA reads as TGTGCCAGCTCACCACCGGACAGGGTCGATCAGCCCCAGCATTTT. This codes for CASSPPDRVDQPQHF.

This chain connects TRBV24-1 to TRBJ2-3; D perhaps matches TRBD2 (6 bases). From germline, CDR1 is KGHDR and CDR2 SFDVKD. V lost 3 bases to trimming and J lost 2 bases, with 11 bases between them. The CDR3 has 15 amino acids. The CDR3 loop reads CATSDGGEPTDTQYF. The DNA of the CDR3 is TGTGCCACCAGTGATGGAGGGGAGCCCACAGATACGCAGTATTTT.

This clone was seen a few times. V usage is TRBV2 and J usage is TRBJ2-3, with TRBD1 identical over 7 bases. Trimming removed 5 bases from V and 4 bases from J; junction bases left unmatched: 9. The germline gives CDR1 SNHLY, CDR2 FYNNEI. The CDR3 extends over 15 amino acids. The DNA for the CDR3 is TGTGCCAGCAGTCCCCTCAGGGGGAAGTCAGATACGCAGTATTTT. It encodes CASSPLRGKSDTQYF.

This clone was observed a few times. The chain links TRBV18 to TRBJ2-7; D gene uncertain. The CDR3 has 14 amino acids. Germline CDR1 is KGHSH and CDR2 is LQKENI. The V end lost 4 bases, the J end lost 2 bases, and 12 bases lay between the germline ends. This CDR3 reads CASSRTVDAYEQYF. DNA of the CDR3: TGTGCCAGCTCACGTACGGTCGATGCCTACGAGCAGTACTTC.

This clone was detected a few times. The genes are TRBV27 and TRBJ1-4; the match to TRBD1 covers 7 bases. This CDR3 spans 14 amino acids. Trimming took 5 bases from V and 8 from J; bases not matched to a gene: 8. The germline V gene has CDR1 MNHEY and CDR2 SMNVEV (reference sequence). The CDR3 DNA reads as TGTGCCAGCAGTAAACAGGGGAGAAACGAAAAACTGTTTTTT. This gives the protein CASSKQGRNEKLFF.

The chain links TRBV21-1 to TRBJ2-2; the table's D call of TRBD1 was not tested on the DNA. TRBV21-1 counts as a pseudogene. The length of the CDR3 is 15 residues. The CDR3 DNA follows: TGTGCCAGCATTTTCAGACAGGGTAGAAACGGGGAGCTGTTTTTT. Its protein product is CASIFRQGRNGELFF.

The table lists this clone with a few counts. This CDR3 reads CASSRDTGHEFQFLSTNEKLFF. The CDR3, as DNA: TGTGCCAGCAGTCGAGACACGGGACACGAGTTTCAATTTTTGTCGACTAATGAAAAACTGTTTTTT. This chain links TRBV6-6 with TRBJ1-4, with D possibly matching TRBD1 (6 bases). Trimming removed 5 bases from V and 2 bases from J, with 33 bases in between. Per germline, CDR1 MNHNY and CDR2 SVGAGI (reference sequence). The CDR3 runs to 22 residues.

About this clone: An end of the junction does not agree with germline; a read error may underlie this. J is TRBJ1-4 and V is TRBV19, with D unresolved. The CDR3 contains 12 residues. Per germline, CDR1 LNHDA and CDR2 SQIVND (reference sequence). CDR3 nucleotides: TGTGCCAGTAGTATAGAGGCGCGAGCACAGCTTTTT. This sequence encodes CASSIEARAQLF.

The chain carries TRBV27 and TRBJ1-1; D not certain. The CDR3 is 16 residues long. Trimming removed 5 bases from V and 1 base from J, with 17 bases in between. From germline, CDR1 is MNHEY and CDR2 SMNVEV (reference sequence). The CDR3 protein is CASSPYSAGKNTEAFF. The CDR3, as DNA: TGTGCCAGCAGTCCCTATTCCGCCGGTAAGAACACTGAAGCTTTCTTT.

The V call is TRBV29-1, the J call TRBJ2-3, with 7 bases fitting TRBD1. The CDR3 consists of 13 residues. Trimming cost V 6 bases and J 1 base; bases outside gene matches: 4. Germline V gene sequence: CDR1 SQVTM, CDR2 ANQGSEA. The CDR3 protein is CSVATGGTDTQYF. The CDR3 coding sequence is TGCAGCGTGGCCACAGGGGGCACAGATACGCAGTATTTT.

This chain uses TRBV6-1 with TRBJ1-6; TRBD1 aligns across 9 bases. J was trimmed by 2 bases and V by 4 bases; bases with no gene match: 6. Looked up from germline, CDR1 is MNHNS and CDR2 is SASEGT. The CDR3 spans 17 residues. CDR3 in amino acids: CASSAQGAPPYNSPLHF. The CDR3 bases are TGTGCCAGCAGTGCACAGGGGGCACCGCCCTATAATTCACCCCTCCACTTT.

The CDR3 region has the DNA TGCAGTGCTAGTACCGCAGACTATAATGAAAAACTGTTTTTT. It specifies CSASTADYNEKLFF. The chain is built from TRBV20-1 and TRBJ1-4; unclear D gene. This CDR3 has 14 residues. Trimming took 3 bases from V and 4 from J, leaving 12 bases between them. The germline CDR1 and CDR2 sequences are DFQATT and SNEGSKA (reference sequence).

This chain connects TRBV4-2 to TRBJ2-1; TRBD1 matches at 9 bases. This CDR3 is built from 18 residues. V gave up 0 bases and J gave up 4 bases; unmatched junction bases: 10. Germline V lookup: CDR1 LGHNA, CDR2 YNFKEQ. The CDR3 coding sequence is TGTGCCAGCAGCCAAGAAGCCCCGGGACAGGGAAGGTACAATGAGCAGTTCTTC. It codes for CASSQEAPGQGRYNEQFF.

This clone was seen more than once but under ten times. The chain employs TRBV28 and TRBJ1-3, with D maybe TRBD1 (6 bases). This CDR3 has 15 amino acids. V lost 6 bases and J lost 0, with 12 bases in between. Per the germline V gene, CDR1 is MDHEN and CDR2 is SYDVKM. The chain's CDR3 is CASRGHPVSGNTIYF. The CDR3, as DNA: TGTGCCAGCAGGGGACACCCGGTCTCTGGAAACACCATATATTTT. Looking up the rest from reference TRBV28 and TRBJ1-3 gives the full variable domain: DVKVTQSSRYLVKRTGEKVFLECVQDMDHENMFWYRQDPGLGLRLIYFSYDVKMKEKGDIPEGYSVSREKKERFSLILESASTNQTSMYLCASRGHPVSGNTIYFGEGSWLTVV.

V gene TRBV7-3 combines with J gene TRBJ2-2, with 8 bases aligning to TRBD1. J gave up 2 bases and V 2 bases, and 4 bases lay outside the gene matches. CDR3 length: 16 residues. Per the germline V gene, CDR1 is SGHTA and CDR2 is FQGTGA. This CDR3 is CASSLESGGNTGELFF. Here the CDR3 DNA reads TGTGCCAGCAGCTTAGAGTCAGGGGGCAACACCGGGGAGCTGTTTTTT. Combining the CDR3 with reference TRBV7-3 and TRBJ2-2 gives the whole variable domain GAGVSQTPSNKVTEKGKYVELRCDPISGHTALYWYRQSLGQGPEFLIYFQGTGAADDSGLPNDRFFAVRPEGSVSTLKIQRTERGDSAVYLCASSLESGGNTGELFFGEGSRLTVL.

The V and J genes are TRBV18 and TRBJ1-5; D gene unclear. This CDR3 spans 13 amino acids. Germline V CDR1 and CDR2: KGHSH, LQKENI. With 0 bases removed from V and 2 bases from J, the gap between germline ends came to 2 bases. The CDR3 bases are TGTGCCAGCTCACCACCCGGCAATCAGCCCCAGCATTTT. This sequence encodes CASSPPGNQPQHF. The complete variable domain, with remaining parts taken from reference TRBV18 and TRBJ1-5, reads NAGVMQNPRHLVRRRGQEARLRCSPMKGHSHVYWYRQLPEEGLKFMVYLQKENIIDESGMPKERFSAEFPKEGPSILRIQQVVRGDSAAYFCASSPPGNQPQHFGDGTRLSIL.